Presented here are 25 T cell receptor beta chains from one specimen sequenced in a study of early T cells in non-severe SARS-CoV-2 infection. TCRdb reanalysed the 5' RACE reads using MiXCR and keeps one entry per CDR3 protein. The table includes about 110,000 distinct CDR3 sequences, 8.5% to 14% detected once. The sample comprised whole blood. The source is an adult who was a healthcare worker with PCR-confirmed SARS-CoV-2 infection or an uninfected control (not recorded which).

This clonotype was recorded many times. The CDR3 region has the DNA TGCAGTGGCCAGGCGGTCTGGATCCAAAACTCCTACAATGAGCAGTTCTTC. Amino acids: CSGQAVWIQNSYNEQFF. This chain uses TRBV20-1 with TRBJ2-1; D not certain. Germline V gives CDR1 DFQATT, CDR2 SNEGSKA (reference sequence). This CDR3 is built from 17 residues. With 7 bases removed from V and 0 bases from J, the gap between germline ends came to 22 bases.

The table lists this clonotype with a few counts. V is TRBV11-1 and J is TRBJ2-2, with 11 bases fitting TRBD2. With 5 bases clipped from V and 1 base from J, the junction kept 6 bases outside the gene matches. The CDR3 extends over 17 amino acids. Germline V gene lookup returns CDR1 SGHAT and CDR2 FQDESV (reference sequence). The CDR3, as DNA: TGTGCCAGCAGCCGGGGACTAGCGGTCGTGAACACCGGGGAGCTGTTTTTT. Translated, it gives CASSRGLAVVNTGELFF.

This clonotype came up many times. CDR3 region: CATSRDAGAGNTIYF. Here the CDR3 DNA reads TGTGCCACCAGCAGAGATGCAGGGGCTGGAAACACCATATATTTT. This rearrangement joins TRBV15 to TRBJ1-3, with a weak D call TRBD1 (6 bases). The germline V gene encodes CDR1 LNHNV and CDR2 YYDKDF (reference sequence). Trimming removed 0 bases from V and 2 bases from J, with 8 bases in between. CDR3 size: 15 residues.

This clonotype was observed at least ten times. This chain links TRBV24-1 with TRBJ2-1; no clear D gene. CDR3 size: 13 residues. Deletions cut 0 bases from V and 9 bases from J, with 8 bases between. The germline V gene has CDR1 KGHDR and CDR2 SFDVKD. The DNA for the CDR3 is TGTGCCACCAGTGATTTGTATGGTCCTGAGCAGTTCTTC. Translation: CATSDLYGPEQFF.

This clonotype was found many times. This sequence joins TRBV12-3 or TRBV12-4 and TRBJ1-5; 10 nucleotides align to TRBD1. This CDR3 has 15 amino acids. Losses at the gene ends were 6 bases for V and 6 bases for J; bases not matched to a gene: 8. CDR3 DNA: TGTGCCAGCAGGACCGGGACAGGGGTTTTTCAGCCCCAGCATTTT. It yields the protein CASRTGTGVFQPQHF.

A word on this clonotype: A much more abundant neighbour one base away suggests this may be a read error. The CDR3 region is CASRRNEREGYNEQFF. The CDR3 DNA reads TGTGCCAGCAGACGCAACGAGCGGGAGGGGTACAATGAGCAGTTCTTC. V and J are TRBV11-2 and TRBJ2-1; the match to TRBD2 covers 10 bases. The ends lost 6 bases at V and 4 bases at J; junction bases unmatched: 9. The germline V gene has CDR1 SGHAT and CDR2 FQNNGV. There are 16 residues in the CDR3.

This clonotype was seen a few times. This chain uses TRBV9 with TRBJ2-4; possibly TRBD1 or TRBD2 for D (6 bases each). Looked up from germline, CDR1 is SGDLS and CDR2 is YYNGEE. This CDR3 is built from 16 residues. Trimming cost V 0 bases and J 5 bases, with 15 bases left between them. This chain's CDR3 is CASSVGIAEGENIQYF. CDR3 bases: TGTGCCAGCAGCGTAGGTATAGCGGAGGGGGAAAACATTCAGTACTTC.

This clonotype has a handful of counts. This sequence joins TRBV29-1 and TRBJ2-7; tentatively, D is TRBD2 (5 bases). Germline CDR1 reads SQVTM; CDR2 reads ANQGSEA. Trimming pared 7 bases from V and 3 bases from J, leaving 19 bases between. There are 14 residues in the CDR3. Here the CDR3 DNA reads TGCAGCGCCCCGGGTCGGGGAATCATCTACGAGCAGTACTTC. Protein product: CSAPGRGIIYEQYF.

This clonotype was detected ten times or more. This chain joins TRBV7-9 and TRBJ2-2; the D gene is possibly TRBD2 (5 bases). There are 14 residues in the CDR3. Trimming left V 11 bases short and J 5 bases short, with 18 bases between. The germline V gene has CDR1 SEHNR and CDR2 FQNEAQ (reference sequence). CDR3 bases: TGTGCCGTGGAGGCCGTAAGGAGGACCGGGGAGCTGTTTTTT. The encoded protein is CAVEAVRRTGELFF.

This clonotype was seen many times. The chain has TRBV20-1 and TRBJ2-3, with D unclear. The CDR3 consists of 11 residues. V was cut by 4 bases and J by 3 bases, with 5 bases left in between. Looked up from germline, CDR1 is DFQATT and CDR2 is SNEGSKA (reference sequence). The CDR3 nucleotides read TGCAGTGCTACAAGAACAGATACGCAGTATTTT. It specifies CSATRTDTQYF.

At least ten counts were recorded for this clonotype. The rearrangement joins TRBV4-1 to TRBJ2-7; D is uncertain. Trimming took off 0 bases at V and 7 bases at J, with 7 bases between the two ends. The CDR3 spans 12 residues. Germline V gene lookup returns CDR1 MGHRA and CDR2 YSYEKL. This CDR3 is CASSQDDWEQYF. CDR3 coding DNA: TGCGCCAGCAGCCAAGATGATTGGGAGCAGTACTTC.

This clonotype was seen a few times. V and J are TRBV19 and TRBJ2-2, with 7 bases fitting TRBD2. In germline, CDR1 is LNHDA, CDR2 SQIVND (reference sequence). V gave up 5 bases and J gave up 6 bases; unmatched junction bases: 12. CDR3 length: 16 residues. The CDR3 loop reads CASSPSLAGVPGELFF. The DNA for the CDR3 is TGTGCCAGTAGTCCCTCGTTGGCGGGAGTTCCCGGGGAGCTGTTTTTT.

This clonotype was recorded many times. This rearrangement joins TRBV7-2 to TRBJ2-1; 8 bases fit TRBD2. The CDR3 totals 12 residues. Germline CDR1 reads SGHTA; CDR2 reads FQGNSA. With V trimmed by 1 base and J by 14 bases, 4 bases remained unmatched. The CDR3 DNA sequence: TGTGCCAGCAGCTTAGACGGGAGGGTCGAGTTCTTC. Translated, it gives CASSLDGRVEFF. The whole variable domain, remainder taken from reference TRBV7-2 and TRBJ2-1, is GAGVSQSPSNKVTEKGKDVELRCDPISGHTALYWYRQSLGQGLEFLIYFQGNSAPDKSGLPSDRFSAERTGGSVSTLTIQRTQQEDSAVYLCASSLDGRVEFFGPGTRLTVL.

This clonotype was recorded at least ten times. The gene calls are TRBV7-8 and TRBJ2-5; D might be TRBD2 (6 bases). This CDR3 comprises 13 residues. CDR1 is SGHVS, CDR2 FQNEAQ, per germline. The V end lost 5 bases, the J end lost 5 bases, and 12 bases lay between the germline ends. As DNA, the CDR3 is TGTGCCAGCAGCCCTCGACTAGTGGAGACCCAGTACTTC. Its translation is CASSPRLVETQYF. Looking up the rest from reference TRBV7-8 and TRBJ2-5 gives the full variable domain: GAGVSQSPRYKVAKRGQDVALRCDPISGHVSLFWYQQALGQGPEFLTYFQNEAQLDKSGLPSDRFFAERPEGSVSTLKIQRTQQEDSAVYLCASSPRLVETQYFGPGTRLLVL.

Many counts were recorded for this clonotype. The chain employs TRBV25-1 and TRBJ2-1; D gene ambiguous. V was cut by 8 bases and J by 1 base, with 9 bases left in between. From germline, CDR1 is MGHDK and CDR2 SYGVNS. This CDR3 comprises 13 residues. The CDR3 reads CASGVGSYNEQFF. As DNA, the CDR3 is TGTGCCAGCGGGGTAGGTTCCTACAATGAGCAGTTCTTC.

At least ten counts were recorded for this clonotype. This rearrangement joins TRBV12-3 or TRBV12-4 to TRBJ2-5, with D unclear. This CDR3 spans 15 amino acids. Trimming removed 4 bases from V and 3 bases from J, with 15 bases in between. CDR3 nucleotide sequence: TGTGCCAGCAGTTACCTACTAAACACCAAAGAGACCCAGTACTTC. Translating gives CASSYLLNTKETQYF.

V gene TRBV9 combines with J gene TRBJ2-3; D is ambiguous. Trimming took off 3 bases at V and 8 bases at J, with 19 bases between the two ends. The CDR3 runs 15 residues. Germline CDR1 and CDR2: SGDLS and YYNGEE. CDR3 residues: CASSAGSEFRTTQYF. CDR3 nucleotides: TGTGCCAGCAGCGCCGGTTCCGAGTTTCGAACTACGCAGTATTTT.

The J gene is TRBJ2-3, the V gene TRBV5-6; D uncertain. Trimming removed 2 bases from V and 2 bases from J, with 9 bases in between. Germline V gene data show CDR1 as SGHDT and CDR2 as YYEEEE. The CDR3 spans 14 residues. CDR3 in DNA: TGTGCCAGCAGCTTCGTCAGTCCCACAGATACGCAGTATTTT. Protein product: CASSFVSPTDTQYF.

This clonotype was seen ten or more times. The gene calls are TRBV7-2 and TRBJ1-1, with D possibly being TRBD1 (6 bases). The CDR3 runs 15 residues. Trimming pared 5 bases from V and 2 bases from J, leaving 15 bases between. Germline V gene sequence: CDR1 SGHTA, CDR2 FQGNSA. CDR3 nucleotide sequence: TGTGCCAGCAGCCGAACGGGACACGATAACACTGAAGCTTTCTTT. It specifies CASSRTGHDNTEAFF.

This clonotype was seen only a few times. The V and J genes are TRBV6-6 and TRBJ2-7; unclear D gene. Trimming shortened V by 6 bases and J by 4 bases, and 10 bases separated the two germline ends. Germline assignment: CDR1 MNHNY and CDR2 SVGAGI (reference sequence). CDR3 length: 12 residues. The CDR3 DNA sequence: TGTGCCAGCAGGCCCCCTGGTTACGAGCAGTACTTC. Protein: CASRPPGYEQYF.

This clonotype was picked up a small number of times. The rearrangement joins TRBV18 to TRBJ2-5; a possible D gene is TRBD1 (5 bases). V shed 3 bases and J shed 0 bases, with 11 bases lying between them. From germline, CDR1 is KGHSH and CDR2 LQKENI. This CDR3 contains 15 residues. CDR3 nucleotide sequence: TGTGCCAGCTCACCCCAGGGCGGAGACCAAGAGACCCAGTACTTC. Amino acids: CASSPQGGDQETQYF.

This clonotype was seen more than once but under ten times. The chain links TRBV12-3 or TRBV12-4 to TRBJ1-2; D is unclear. V was clipped by 5 bases and J by 6 bases, with 19 bases between them. CDR3 size: 15 residues. The CDR3 coding sequence is TGTGCCAGCAGTACCCATGGAGGCGGGAATGATGGCTACACCTTC. Its translation: CASSTHGGGNDGYTF.

A few counts support this clonotype. J is TRBJ2-1 and V is TRBV5-1; 11 nucleotides match TRBD2. The germline CDR1 and CDR2 sequences are SGHRS and YFSETQ. V was pared by 3 bases and J by 9 bases, with 8 bases of the junction left unmatched. CDR3 length equals 15 residues. CDR3 bases: TGCGCCAGCAGCTACGGGACTAGCGGACCCCGTGAGCAGTTCTTC. Amino acids: CASSYGTSGPREQFF.

This clonotype showed up many times. The chain recombines TRBV5-4 with TRBJ1-1, with D perhaps matching TRBD1 (6 bases). The CDR3 sequence is 15 residues long. From germline, CDR1 is SGHNT and CDR2 YYREEE (reference sequence). The germline V and J ends were trimmed by 3 bases and 5 bases, with 17 bases remaining between them. The CDR3 coding sequence is TGTGCCAGCAGCTATCAGGGGAATCTGAGGACTGAAGCTTTCTTT. This sequence encodes CASSYQGNLRTEAFF.

This clonotype has just a few counts. This chain uses TRBV28 with TRBJ2-2; perhaps TRBD2 as D (5 bases). Looked up from germline, CDR1 is MDHEN and CDR2 is SYDVKM. This CDR3 has 13 residues. V shed 6 bases and J shed 6 bases, with 11 bases lying between them. The CDR3 bases are TGTGCCAGCAGCACGACTATGGCCGGGGAGCTGTTTTTT. This gives the protein CASSTTMAGELFF.